The 27 T cell receptor beta chains reported below all come from one sample, sequenced in a study of response to subunit inactivated influenza vaccine. Each CDR3 protein is one row after TCRdb ran MiXCR on the RT-PCR reads. The repertoire holds some 600,000 distinct CDR3 sequences, with approximately 14% as singletons. The sequences come from PBMCs from blood, collected 14 to 15 days before vaccination. The receptor source for this set is a man aged 50 or older who received an inactivated influenza vaccine.

The sample holds a few counts of this clonotype. The chain links TRBV2 to TRBJ2-7; D may match TRBD1 or TRBD2 (6 bases each). Trimming pared 8 bases from V and 6 bases from J, leaving 17 bases between. Germline loops: CDR1 SNHLY, CDR2 FYNNEI. The CDR3 spans 13 residues. The CDR3 DNA reads as TGTGCCAGCGGAGGGGGACACTACGGCGAGCAGTACTTC. Protein sequence: CASGGGHYGEQYF.

This chain links TRBV7-2 with TRBJ2-7; D perhaps matches TRBD1 (6 bases). The V end was cut by 3 bases, the J end by 1 base, with 13 bases between. CDR1 and CDR2 from the germline V gene are SGHTA and FQGNSA. The CDR3 is 15 residues long. This chain's CDR3 is CASSLGAGISYEQYF. CDR3 DNA: TGTGCCAGCAGCTTGGGGGCAGGGATATCCTACGAGCAGTACTTC. The full variable domain, its missing parts supplied by reference TRBV7-2 and TRBJ2-7, is GAGVSQSPSNKVTEKGKDVELRCDPISGHTALYWYRQSLGQGLEFLIYFQGNSAPDKSGLPSDRFSAERTGGSVSTLTIQRTQQEDSAVYLCASSLGAGISYEQYFGPGTRLTVT.

Only a few counts were recorded for this clonotype. This chain joins TRBV2 and TRBJ2-3; D gene uncertain. The V and J ends lost 6 bases and 4 bases respectively, with 11 bases between them. The CDR3 totals 13 residues. The V gene's germline CDR1 is SNHLY and CDR2 FYNNEI. CDR3 protein: CASSPPPADTQYF. Written as DNA, the CDR3 is TGTGCCAGCAGCCCCCCCCCGGCAGATACGCAGTATTTT. Combining the CDR3 with reference TRBV2 and TRBJ2-3 gives the whole variable domain EPEVTQTPSHQVTQMGQEVILRCVPISNHLYFYWYRQILGQKVEFLVSFYNNEISEKSEIFDDQFSVERPDGSNFTLKIRSTKLEDSAMYFCASSPPPADTQYFGPGTRLTVL.

This clonotype was recorded a few times. The J gene is TRBJ2-2, the V gene TRBV6-1; D uncertain. The CDR3 extends over 16 amino acids. The germline V gene encodes CDR1 MNHNS and CDR2 SASEGT. The V gene lost 1 base and the J gene lost 5 bases, with 14 bases spanning the gap. For the CDR3, the DNA is TGTGCCAGCAGTGAAGGAGGAGTTGGTGCAACCGGGGAGCTGTTTTTT. Amino acids: CASSEGGVGATGELFF.

This clonotype was recorded at least ten times. V usage is TRBV5-1 and J usage is TRBJ2-1; D is possibly TRBD2 (7 bases). There are 15 residues in the CDR3. V lost 1 base and J lost 7, with 15 bases in between. From germline, CDR1 is SGHRS and CDR2 YFSETQ. CDR3 in DNA: TGCGCCAGCAGCTTGTCGGGGGGCCCCGGTAATGAGCAGTTCTTC. Its protein is CASSLSGGPGNEQFF.

The sample holds a few counts of this clonotype. This chain links TRBV5-1 with TRBJ1-2; TRBD1 matches 8 bases. J was trimmed by 1 base and V by 6 bases; bases with no gene match: 11. This CDR3 spans 16 amino acids. The germline CDR1 and CDR2 sequences are SGHRS and YFSETQ. The CDR3 nucleotides are TGCGCCAGCACGCCCGTACCAGGGGGCCATAACTATGGCTACACCTTC. Encoded protein: CASTPVPGGHNYGYTF. The full variable domain, its missing parts supplied by reference TRBV5-1 and TRBJ1-2, is KAGVTQTPRYLIKTRGQQVTLSCSPISGHRSVSWYQQTPGQGLQFLFEYFSETQRNKGNFPGRFSGRQFSNSRSEMNVSTLELGDSALYLCASTPVPGGHNYGYTFGSGTRLTVV.

This clonotype was detected only a few times. This sequence joins TRBV4-2 and TRBJ2-1; D is ambiguous. The germline V gene has CDR1 LGHNA and CDR2 YNFKEQ. This CDR3 has 13 residues. V was pared by 1 base and J by 5 bases, with 6 bases between. In DNA form, the CDR3 reads TGTGCCAGCAGCCAAGTGTATGACAATGAGCAGTTCTTC. This codes for CASSQVYDNEQFF.

This clonotype was seen ten or more times. This chain joins TRBV5-1 and TRBJ2-5, with TRBD1 as a possible D gene (6 bases). There are 13 residues in the CDR3. Germline assignment: CDR1 SGHRS and CDR2 YFSETQ. V was pared by 0 bases and J by 5 bases, with 8 bases between. As DNA, the CDR3 is TGCGCCAGCAGCTTGGAAGGACAGGAGACCCAGTACTTC. It encodes CASSLEGQETQYF.

The chain combines TRBV29-1 with TRBJ2-3, with D maybe TRBD2 (6 bases). Trimming left V 7 bases short and J 4 bases short, with 15 bases between. In germline, CDR1 is SQVTM, CDR2 ANQGSEA. The CDR3 spans 13 residues. The CDR3 DNA reads TGCAGCGCCTTTAGCGGACTATCAGATACGCAGTATTTT. This gives the protein CSAFSGLSDTQYF.

This clonotype was seen at least ten times. The chain uses TRBV6-1 and TRBJ2-2; no definite D call. The CDR3 length is 17 residues. Germline CDR1 MNHNS, CDR2 SASEGT. The V gene lost 0 bases and the J gene lost 0 bases, with 11 bases spanning the gap. The chain's CDR3 is CASSEALSGSNTGELFF. The CDR3 DNA sequence: TGTGCCAGCAGTGAAGCGCTCTCCGGGTCGAACACCGGGGAGCTGTTTTTT.

The rearrangement joins TRBV4-1 to TRBJ1-2, with unresolved D. The CDR3 is 15 amino acids. V was shortened by 1 base and J by 7 bases, with 16 bases between the two germline ends. Germline V lookup: CDR1 MGHRA, CDR2 YSYEKL. CDR3 bases: TGCGCCAGCAGCCAAGGTTTTTTGGTTCCAGGTGGCTACACCTTC. Translation: CASSQGFLVPGGYTF.

This clonotype was picked up a small number of times. This chain uses TRBV27 with TRBJ2-7, with TRBD1 identical over 7 bases. Germline assignment: CDR1 MNHEY and CDR2 SMNVEV (reference sequence). After removal of 2 bases from V and 0 bases from J, the junction contained 4 bases not matched to a gene. This CDR3 is built from 15 residues. The CDR3 loop reads CASSLTGTDSYEQYF. CDR3 bases: TGTGCCAGCAGTTTAACCGGGACAGACTCCTACGAGCAGTACTTC.

The chain links TRBV11-2 to TRBJ2-7; TRBD2 matches at 11 bases. This CDR3 spans 13 amino acids. With 7 bases clipped from V and 4 bases from J, the junction kept 3 bases outside the gene matches. Germline V gene lookup returns CDR1 SGHAT and CDR2 FQNNGV. The CDR3 DNA sequence: TGTGCCAGCAAACTAGCGGGAGATTACGAGCAGTACTTC. Amino acids: CASKLAGDYEQYF.

This clonotype was counted between two and nine times. The chain combines TRBV7-3 with TRBJ2-5; D call uncertain. CDR1 and CDR2 (germline): SGHTA, FQGTGA. V lost 2 bases, J lost 6 bases, and 16 bases lay in between. The CDR3 loop spans 15 amino acids. CDR3 nucleotide sequence: TGTGCCAGCAGCTTAGACGGCGACACTCTCAAGACCCAGTACTTC. Encoded protein: CASSLDGDTLKTQYF.

The chain carries TRBV2 and TRBJ1-2, with TRBD1 as a possible D gene (6 bases). The CDR3 runs to 14 residues. The germline V gene has CDR1 SNHLY and CDR2 FYNNEI. Deletions cut 2 bases from V and 5 bases from J, with 12 bases between. The CDR3: CASSERTELYGYTF. In nucleotides, the CDR3 is TGTGCCAGCAGTGAAAGGACAGAACTTTATGGCTACACCTTC. Combining the CDR3 with reference TRBV2 and TRBJ1-2 gives the whole variable domain EPEVTQTPSHQVTQMGQEVILRCVPISNHLYFYWYRQILGQKVEFLVSFYNNEISEKSEIFDDQFSVERPDGSNFTLKIRSTKLEDSAMYFCASSERTELYGYTFGSGTRLTVV.

The V and J genes are TRBV7-2 and TRBJ2-7; tentative D call: TRBD2 (6 bases). The CDR3 contains 14 residues. Looked up from germline, CDR1 is SGHTA and CDR2 is FQGNSA. Between the trimmed V and J ends, which lost 7 bases and 4 bases, there was a span of 17 bases. In nucleotides, the CDR3 is TGTGCCAGCACCCCCCTTAGCGGACCATACGAGCAGTACTTC. It encodes CASTPLSGPYEQYF.

The chain has TRBV4-3 and TRBJ2-7, with a possible D match to TRBD1 (5 bases). Trimming stripped 4 bases from V and 6 bases from J, with 13 bases between. The CDR3 loop spans 13 amino acids. Germline lookup yields CDR1 LGHNA and CDR2 YSLEER. The CDR3 DNA reads TGCGCCAGCAGCCTATCAGGGTTTTCCGAGCAGTACTTC. As protein: CASSLSGFSEQYF.

The V and J genes are TRBV3-1 and TRBJ1-1; a possible D gene is TRBD1 (6 bases). There are 16 residues in the CDR3. The germline gives CDR1 LGHDT, CDR2 YNNKEL (reference sequence). V was shortened by 5 bases and J by 5 bases, with 21 bases between the two germline ends. The CDR3 DNA sequence: TGTGCCAGCAGCTCCTCGGGGAGGGGGTTTATGACTGAAGCTTTCTTT. Residues: CASSSSGRGFMTEAFF.

This clonotype was counted a few times. The chain uses TRBV2 and TRBJ2-7; tentative D call: TRBD2 (5 bases). Germline V gives CDR1 SNHLY, CDR2 FYNNEI. Trimming left V 0 bases short and J 6 bases short, with 9 bases between. The CDR3 has 13 amino acids. The CDR3: CASSEARVLEQYF. The CDR3 DNA sequence: TGTGCCAGCAGTGAAGCGCGGGTTCTCGAGCAGTACTTC.

This clonotype was detected many times. The genes are TRBV5-1 and TRBJ2-1; 13 bases map to TRBD2. V lost 4 bases to trimming and J lost 7 bases; unmatched junction nucleotides: 8. The V gene's germline CDR1 is SGHRS and CDR2 YFSETQ. The CDR3 runs to 16 residues. The CDR3 DNA follows: TGCGCCAGCAGCCCCATACTAGCGGGAGGGGTAAATGAGCAGTTCTTC. As protein: CASSPILAGGVNEQFF.

This clonotype was detected a few times. The chain joins TRBV12-3 or TRBV12-4 to TRBJ1-5; D possibly corresponds to TRBD1 (6 bases). This CDR3 is 16 amino acids long. V was shortened by 3 bases and J by 4 bases, with 16 bases between the two germline ends. The CDR3 here is CASSFLQGGGNQPQHF. The CDR3 bases are TGTGCCAGCAGTTTTTTACAGGGCGGGGGAAATCAGCCCCAGCATTTT.

This sequence joins TRBV20-1 and TRBJ2-5; TRBD2 aligns across 11 bases. The CDR3 has 15 amino acids. The germline V gene encodes CDR1 DFQATT and CDR2 SNEGSKA (reference sequence). V shed 1 base, J shed 4 bases, and the junction held 5 bases outside the gene matches. The CDR3, as DNA: TGCAGTGCTAGAGCCGGGACTAGCGGAAGAGAGACCCAGTACTTC. It translates to CSARAGTSGRETQYF.

The gene calls are TRBV15 and TRBJ2-3; D assignment may be TRBD1 or TRBD2 (5 bases each). The germline gives CDR1 LNHNV, CDR2 YYDKDF (reference sequence). The CDR3 contains 16 residues. Trimming stripped 0 bases from V and 4 bases from J, with 14 bases between. CDR3 DNA: TGTGCCACCAGCAGAGATCGAGGGACCGGAGCAGATACGCAGTATTTT. It codes for CATSRDRGTGADTQYF.

There are a few counts of this clonotype. This chain joins TRBV29-1 and TRBJ2-1, with D unresolved. The CDR3 length is 15 residues. From germline, CDR1 is SQVTM and CDR2 ANQGSEA. V lost 3 bases to trimming and J lost 8 bases, with 20 bases between them. The DNA for the CDR3 is TGCAGCGTTGAGTTTACGAGCGTCGGTGGCGATGAGCAGTTCTTC. Encoded protein: CSVEFTSVGGDEQFF.

The V and J genes are TRBV6-5 and TRBJ2-7, with D possibly matching TRBD2 (6 bases). Germline CDR1 is MNHEY and CDR2 is SVGAGI. This CDR3 has 17 residues. V lost 1 base, J lost 2 bases, and 18 bases lay in between. The CDR3 protein is CASSYFIVWGEAYEQYF. The DNA of the CDR3 is TGTGCCAGCAGTTACTTTATAGTTTGGGGGGAGGCCTACGAGCAGTACTTC.

This clonotype has a count of ten or more. This chain joins TRBV25-1 and TRBJ2-1; the match to TRBD2 covers 7 bases. Unmatched junction bases numbered 2, after V lost 3 bases and J lost 0 bases. Germline CDR1 is MGHDK and CDR2 is SYGVNS. The CDR3 runs 15 residues. CDR3 bases: TGTGCCAGCAGTGACCGGGAGGCCTCCTACAATGAGCAGTTCTTC. It yields the protein CASSDREASYNEQFF.

This clonotype has just a few counts. The chain joins TRBV6-5 to TRBJ1-4, with a weak D call TRBD1 (6 bases). V shed 1 base and J shed 8 bases, with 20 bases lying between them. Germline V CDR1 and CDR2: MNHEY, SVGAGI. The length of the CDR3 is 17 residues. CDR3 protein: CASSYFQGPRRKEKLFF. As DNA, the CDR3 is TGTGCCAGCAGTTACTTCCAGGGGCCAAGGAGGAAAGAAAAACTGTTTTTT.